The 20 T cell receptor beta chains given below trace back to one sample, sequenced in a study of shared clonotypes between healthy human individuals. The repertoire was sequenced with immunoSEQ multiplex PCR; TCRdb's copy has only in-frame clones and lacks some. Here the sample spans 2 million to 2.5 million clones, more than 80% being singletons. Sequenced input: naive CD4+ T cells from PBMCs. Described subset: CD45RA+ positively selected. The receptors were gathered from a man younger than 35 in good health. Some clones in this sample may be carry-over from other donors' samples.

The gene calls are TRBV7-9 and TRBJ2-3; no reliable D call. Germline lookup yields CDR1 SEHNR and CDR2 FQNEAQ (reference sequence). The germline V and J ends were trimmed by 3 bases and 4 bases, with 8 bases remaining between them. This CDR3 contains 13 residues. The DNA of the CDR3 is TGTGCCAGCAGCTTTCGTATTGCAGATACGCAGTATTTT. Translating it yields CASSFRIADTQYF.

CDR3 DNA sequence: TGTGCCAGCAAGGGTACAGGGACTATTAGCACAGATACGCAGTATTTT. Amino acid sequence: CASKGTGTISTDTQYF. The V and J genes are TRBV5-4 and TRBJ2-3; a possible D gene is TRBD2 (7 bases). Germline CDR1 reads SGHNT; CDR2 reads YYREEE (reference sequence). Between the trimmed V and J ends, which lost 6 bases and 0 bases, there was a span of 17 bases. CDR3 size: 16 residues.

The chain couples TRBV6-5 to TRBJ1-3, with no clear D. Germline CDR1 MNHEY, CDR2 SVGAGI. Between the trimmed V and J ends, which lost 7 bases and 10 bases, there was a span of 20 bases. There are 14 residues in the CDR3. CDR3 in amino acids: CASIRDPTDSTIYF. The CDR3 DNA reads TGTGCCAGCATCAGAGACCCTACCGATTCAACCATATATTTT.

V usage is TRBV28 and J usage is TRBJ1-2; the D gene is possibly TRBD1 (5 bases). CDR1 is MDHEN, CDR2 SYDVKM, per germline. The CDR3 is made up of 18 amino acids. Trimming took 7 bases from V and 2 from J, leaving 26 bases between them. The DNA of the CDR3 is TGTGCCAGCATCACTATGGGGGGAGGGGCCACGCGGAACTATGGCTACACCTTC. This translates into CASITMGGGATRNYGYTF.

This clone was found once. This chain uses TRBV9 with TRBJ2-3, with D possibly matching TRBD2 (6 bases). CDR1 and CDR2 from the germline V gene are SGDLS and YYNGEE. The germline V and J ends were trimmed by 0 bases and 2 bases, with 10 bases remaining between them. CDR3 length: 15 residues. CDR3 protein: CASSVELAATDTQYF. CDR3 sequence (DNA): TGTGCCAGCAGCGTAGAACTAGCAGCCACAGATACGCAGTATTTT. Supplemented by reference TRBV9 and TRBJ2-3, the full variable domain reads DSGVTQTPKHLITATGQRVTLRCSPRSGDLSVYWYQQSLDQGLQFLIQYYNGEERAKGNILERFSAQQFPDLHSELNLSSLELGDSALYFCASSVELAATDTQYFGPGTRLTVL.

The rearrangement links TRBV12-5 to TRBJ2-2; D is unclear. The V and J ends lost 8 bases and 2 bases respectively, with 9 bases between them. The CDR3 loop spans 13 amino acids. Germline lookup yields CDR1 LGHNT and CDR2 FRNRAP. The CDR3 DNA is TGTGCTAGTACCGGGCCAAACACCGGGGAGCTGTTTTTT. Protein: CASTGPNTGELFF.

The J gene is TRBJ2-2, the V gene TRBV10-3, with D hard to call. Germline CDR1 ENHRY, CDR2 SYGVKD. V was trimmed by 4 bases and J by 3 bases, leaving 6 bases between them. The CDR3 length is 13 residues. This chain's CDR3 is CAISGIDTGELFF. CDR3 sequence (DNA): TGTGCCATCAGTGGAATAGACACCGGGGAGCTGTTTTTT.

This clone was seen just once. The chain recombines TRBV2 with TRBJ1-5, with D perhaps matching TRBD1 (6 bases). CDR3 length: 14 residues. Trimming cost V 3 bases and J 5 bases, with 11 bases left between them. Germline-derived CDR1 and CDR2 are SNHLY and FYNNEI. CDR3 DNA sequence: TGTGCCAGCAGTGAGCTGGGGGCGGATCAGCCCCAGCATTTT. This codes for CASSELGADQPQHF.

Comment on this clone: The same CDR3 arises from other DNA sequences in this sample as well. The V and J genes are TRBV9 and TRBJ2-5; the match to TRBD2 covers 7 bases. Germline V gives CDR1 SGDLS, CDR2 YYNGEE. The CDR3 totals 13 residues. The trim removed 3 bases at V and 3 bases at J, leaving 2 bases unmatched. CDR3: CASSAGTKETQYF. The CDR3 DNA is TGTGCCAGCAGCGCCGGGACTAAAGAGACCCAGTACTTC.

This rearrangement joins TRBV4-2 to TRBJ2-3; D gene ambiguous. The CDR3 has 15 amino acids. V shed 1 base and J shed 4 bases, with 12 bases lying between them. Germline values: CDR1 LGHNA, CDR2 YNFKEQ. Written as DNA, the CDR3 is TGTGCCAGCAGCCAAGGAGGTAGTCCCCCAGATACGCAGTATTTT. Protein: CASSQGGSPPDTQYF.

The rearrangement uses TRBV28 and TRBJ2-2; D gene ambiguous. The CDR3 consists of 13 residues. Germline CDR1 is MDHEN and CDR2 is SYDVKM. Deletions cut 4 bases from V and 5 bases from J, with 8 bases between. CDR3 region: CASSSSVTGELFF. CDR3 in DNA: TGTGCCAGCAGTTCTTCCGTTACCGGGGAGCTGTTTTTT.

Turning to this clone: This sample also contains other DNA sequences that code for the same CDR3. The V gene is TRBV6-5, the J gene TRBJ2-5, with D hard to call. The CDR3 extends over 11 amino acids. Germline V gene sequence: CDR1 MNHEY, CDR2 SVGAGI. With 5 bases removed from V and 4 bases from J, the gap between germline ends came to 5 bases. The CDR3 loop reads CASSTGETQYF. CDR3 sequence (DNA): TGTGCCAGCAGTACGGGAGAGACCCAGTACTTC.

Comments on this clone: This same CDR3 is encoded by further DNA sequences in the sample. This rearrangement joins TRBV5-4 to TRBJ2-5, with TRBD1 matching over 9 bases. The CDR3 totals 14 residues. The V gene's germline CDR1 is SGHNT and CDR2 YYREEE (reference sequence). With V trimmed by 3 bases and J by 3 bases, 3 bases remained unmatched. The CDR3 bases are TGTGCCAGCAGCTCGAGGGACAGGGAAGAGACCCAGTACTTC. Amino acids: CASSSRDREETQYF. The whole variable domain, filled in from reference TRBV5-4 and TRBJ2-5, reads ETGVTQSPTHLIKTRGQQVTLRCSSQSGHNTVSWYQQALGQGPQFIFQYYREEENGRGNFPPRFSGLQFPNYSSELNVNALELDDSALYLCASSSRDREETQYFGPGTRLLVL.

CDR3 coding DNA: TGCGCCAGCAGCCACCCCACAGATACGCAGTATTTT. This codes for CASSHPTDTQYF. V usage is TRBV4-1 and J usage is TRBJ2-3; D gene ambiguous. Trimming took 3 bases from V and 2 from J, leaving 3 bases between them. CDR3 length equals 12 residues. Per germline, CDR1 MGHRA and CDR2 YSYEKL.

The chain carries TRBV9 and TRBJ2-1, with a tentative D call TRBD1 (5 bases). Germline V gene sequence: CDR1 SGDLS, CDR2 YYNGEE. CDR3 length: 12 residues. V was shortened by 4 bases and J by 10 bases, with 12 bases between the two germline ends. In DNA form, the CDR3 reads TGTGCCAGCAGCATCCAGGGTGGCGAGCAGTTCTTC. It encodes CASSIQGGEQFF.

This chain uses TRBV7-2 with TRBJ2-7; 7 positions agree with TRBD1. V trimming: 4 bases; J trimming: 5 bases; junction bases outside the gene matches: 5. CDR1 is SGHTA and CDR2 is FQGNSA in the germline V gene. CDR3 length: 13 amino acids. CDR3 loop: CASSSRTGHEQYF. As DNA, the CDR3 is TGTGCCAGCAGCTCTCGGACAGGCCACGAGCAGTACTTC.

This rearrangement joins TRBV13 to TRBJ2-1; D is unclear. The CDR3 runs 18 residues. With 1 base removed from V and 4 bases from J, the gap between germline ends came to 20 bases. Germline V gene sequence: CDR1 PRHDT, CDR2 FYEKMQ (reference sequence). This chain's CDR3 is CASSLATVERFGYNEQFF. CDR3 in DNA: TGTGCCAGCAGCTTAGCGACGGTCGAGCGATTTGGTTACAATGAGCAGTTCTTC.

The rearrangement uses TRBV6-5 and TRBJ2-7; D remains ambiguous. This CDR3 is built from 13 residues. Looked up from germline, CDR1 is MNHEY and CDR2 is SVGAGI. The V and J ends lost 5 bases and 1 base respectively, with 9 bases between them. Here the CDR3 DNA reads TGTGCCAGCAGTACGACACGTTCCTACGAGCAGTACTTC. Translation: CASSTTRSYEQYF.

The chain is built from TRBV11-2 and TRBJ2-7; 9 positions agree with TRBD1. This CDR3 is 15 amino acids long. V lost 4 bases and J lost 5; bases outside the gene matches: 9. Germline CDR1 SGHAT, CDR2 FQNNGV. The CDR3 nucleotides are TGTGCCAGCAGCTCGCAGGCGGACAGGGGCCACGAGCAGTACTTC. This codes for CASSSQADRGHEQYF.

Written as DNA, the CDR3 is TGTGCCAGCAGCTTCACTAAGGACAATGAGCAGTTCTTC. This codes for CASSFTKDNEQFF. The J gene is TRBJ2-1, the V gene TRBV7-3; D is undetermined. In germline, CDR1 is SGHTA, CDR2 FQGTGA. V gave up 3 bases and J gave up 5 bases, with 8 bases separating them. The CDR3 spans 13 residues.